Below are 14 T cell receptor beta chains sequenced from a single sample in a study of PD-1 blockade in classical Hodgkin lymphoma. As for time point: cycle 4 day 1 (C4D1), after six to seven weeks of nivolumab. Patients all relapsed after autologous stem cell transplantation, and there was variation in brentuximab vedotin exposure. Here immunoSEQ multiplex PCR was the method, and the copy in TCRdb shows in-frame clones only, minus some. Of about 89,000 clones listed, about nine tenths are singletons. The source was peripheral blood mononuclear cells (PBMCs), collected before the fourth cycle of nivolumab. Receptor source: a human donor with classical Hodgkin lymphoma.

The J gene is TRBJ2-3, the V gene TRBV10-1, with D unclear. V was shortened by 4 bases and J by 4 bases, with 9 bases between the two germline ends. The V gene's germline CDR1 is WNHNN and CDR2 SYGVQD (reference sequence). The CDR3 covers 13 residues. The CDR3 protein is CASSGYLPDTQYF. CDR3 nucleotide sequence: TGCGCCAGCAGTGGCTACCTTCCAGATACGCAGTATTTT.

The CDR3 loop reads CASSLGAGSGYTF. The CDR3 coding sequence is TGTGCCAGCAGCTTAGGTGCAGGCAGTGGCTACACCTTC. This rearrangement joins TRBV11-2 to TRBJ1-2; D remains unclear. Germline-derived CDR1 and CDR2 are SGHAT and FQNNGV. V shed 1 base and J shed 7 bases, with 10 bases lying between them. This CDR3 comprises 13 residues.

This clone was detected only once. The chain recombines TRBV5-4 with TRBJ2-1, with D tentatively TRBD1 (5 bases). Germline CDR1 SGHNT, CDR2 YYREEE (reference sequence). Trimming shortened V by 4 bases and J by 1 base, and 12 bases separated the two germline ends. This CDR3 has 15 amino acids. This CDR3 is CASSATDTSYNEQFF. In nucleotides, the CDR3 is TGTGCCAGCAGCGCCACGGACACTTCCTACAATGAGCAGTTCTTC.

The V gene is TRBV4-2, the J gene TRBJ2-7; tentative D call: TRBD1 (5 bases). Trimming removed 0 bases from V and 2 bases from J, with 8 bases in between. Germline V gives CDR1 LGHNA, CDR2 YNFKEQ. The length of the CDR3 is 14 residues. CDR3 nucleotides: TGTGCCAGCAGCCAAGAGACAGCCACCTACGAGCAGTACTTC. Encoded protein: CASSQETATYEQYF.

The gene calls are TRBV7-6 and TRBJ1-1; the match to TRBD1 covers 7 bases. V shed 5 bases and J 0 bases; nucleotides not matched to a gene: 18. The CDR3 extends over 19 amino acids. Germline CDR1 and CDR2: SGHVS and FNYEAQ. CDR3 residues: CASSEDRDQGPIMNTEAFF. As DNA, the CDR3 is TGTGCCAGCAGCGAAGACAGGGACCAGGGCCCCATTATGAACACTGAAGCTTTCTTT.

This chain joins TRBV30 and TRBJ1-1; D gene unclear. V was cut by 7 bases and J by 1 base, with 16 bases left in between. This CDR3 has 14 residues. The germline gives CDR1 GTSNPN, CDR2 SVGIG (reference sequence). CDR3 region: CASSLKGPNTEAFF. The CDR3 bases are TGTGCCTCCTCGTTGAAAGGACCGAACACTGAAGCTTTCTTT.

This clone was observed a single time. CDR3: CASSTTALYEQYF. In nucleotides, the CDR3 is TGTGCCAGCAGTACCACCGCACTCTACGAGCAGTACTTC. The chain links TRBV6-6 to TRBJ2-7; D gene ambiguous. Germline CDR1 and CDR2: MNHNY and SVGAGI (reference sequence). The CDR3 is made up of 13 amino acids. Trimming stripped 5 bases from V and 3 bases from J, with 11 bases between.

The chain joins TRBV7-8 to TRBJ1-5, with D unresolved. Deletions cut 0 bases from V and 3 bases from J, with 9 bases between. The V gene's germline CDR1 is SGHVS and CDR2 FQNEAQ. The CDR3 sequence is 15 residues long. This chain's CDR3 is CASSLAGLLNQPQHF. The CDR3 DNA sequence: TGTGCCAGCAGCTTAGCAGGCCTCCTCAATCAGCCCCAGCATTTT. Full variable domain (missing parts from reference TRBV7-8 and TRBJ1-5): GAGVSQSPRYKVAKRGQDVALRCDPISGHVSLFWYQQALGQGPEFLTYFQNEAQLDKSGLPSDRFFAERPEGSVSTLKIQRTQQEDSAVYLCASSLAGLLNQPQHFGDGTRLSIL.

This CDR3 is CASSSSGMLAKNIQYF. In DNA form, the CDR3 reads TGTGCCAGCAGCTCTTCCGGGATGCTAGCCAAAAACATTCAGTACTTC. The V and J genes are TRBV7-6 and TRBJ2-4; a weak D match, TRBD2 (5 bases). Trimming cost V 4 bases and J 0 bases, with 13 bases left between them. The germline CDR1 and CDR2 sequences are SGHVS and FNYEAQ. This CDR3 is built from 16 residues.

The J gene is TRBJ2-5, the V gene TRBV7-2; 14 nucleotides match TRBD2. Trimming took 6 bases from V and 5 from J; bases not matched to a gene: 2. From germline, CDR1 is SGHTA and CDR2 FQGNSA. The CDR3 has 14 residues. The CDR3 nucleotides are TGTGCCAGCAGGACTAGCGGGGGGGCGGAGACCCAGTACTTC. Protein sequence: CASRTSGGAETQYF.

This chain connects TRBV29-1 to TRBJ1-1; D may be TRBD1 (6 bases). The CDR3 consists of 12 residues. Looked up from germline, CDR1 is SQVTM and CDR2 is ANQGSEA. Trimming stripped 7 bases from V and 0 bases from J, with 9 bases between. DNA for the CDR3: TGCAGCGCGGGACACCTGAACACTGAAGCTTTCTTT. Its protein is CSAGHLNTEAFF.

The chain links TRBV7-6 to TRBJ2-4, with D possibly matching TRBD1 (6 bases). This CDR3 region has 14 residues. Trimming stripped 1 base from V and 8 bases from J, with 12 bases between. Germline CDR1 SGHVS, CDR2 FNYEAQ. The CDR3 DNA reads TGTGCCAGCAGCTTAGTTGGGGGCGCAGACATTCAGTACTTC. Translating it yields CASSLVGGADIQYF.

CDR3 loop: CASSKGRENQPQHF. The CDR3 DNA reads TGTGCCAGTAGTAAAGGACGGGAAAATCAGCCCCAGCATTTT. The rearrangement links TRBV19 to TRBJ1-5; D call uncertain. V was pared by 4 bases and J by 4 bases, with 11 bases between. Looked up from germline, CDR1 is LNHDA and CDR2 is SQIVND (reference sequence). The CDR3 spans 14 residues.

This clone was found once. Within the sample, other DNA sequences also encode this same CDR3. The CDR3 is CASSLGRDRNQPQHF. The CDR3 DNA follows: TGTGCCAGCAGCTTAGGCAGGGACCGCAATCAGCCCCAGCATTTT. The chain carries TRBV7-2 and TRBJ1-5, with D tentatively TRBD1 (5 bases). The V end was cut by 1 base, the J end by 2 bases, with 9 bases between. The CDR3 consists of 15 residues. The V gene's germline CDR1 is SGHTA and CDR2 FQGNSA.